These 20 T cell receptor beta chains originate from one sample sequenced in a study of cytomegalovirus exposure and HLA in healthy donors. PCR primers comprised 60 Vbeta and 13 Jbeta primers. The assay was immunoSEQ multiplex PCR, and TCRdb's table has in-frame clones only and misses some. The sample holds 160,000 or so clones. The sequencing input was PBMCs. Receptors were obtained from a man aged 25-45 years in good health and CMV-seronegative.

CDR3 in DNA: TGCGCCAGCAGCTTGGTGGGCAGGGGTTTGGGCACTGAAGCTTTCTTT. It encodes CASSLVGRGLGTEAFF. This rearrangement joins TRBV5-1 to TRBJ1-1; a possible D gene is TRBD1 (6 bases). The CDR3 is made up of 16 amino acids. Germline-derived CDR1 and CDR2 are SGHRS and YFSETQ. V was clipped by 0 bases and J by 4 bases, with 16 bases between them. Full variable domain (missing parts from reference TRBV5-1 and TRBJ1-1): KAGVTQTPRYLIKTRGQQVTLSCSPISGHRSVSWYQQTPGQGLQFLFEYFSETQRNKGNFPGRFSGRQFSNSRSEMNVSTLELGDSALYLCASSLVGRGLGTEAFFGQGTRLTVV.

V gene TRBV6-1 combines with J gene TRBJ1-1; 7 positions agree with TRBD1. Trimming at V came to 8 bases and at J to 8 bases, leaving 5 bases not matched to a gene. This CDR3 spans 11 amino acids. CDR1 is MNHNS, CDR2 SASEGT, per germline. The chain's CDR3 is CASEGQSEAFF. CDR3 coding DNA: TGTGCCAGCGAGGGACAGTCGGAAGCTTTCTTT.

This chain links TRBV10-3 with TRBJ2-7; 12 nucleotides line up with TRBD2. Germline V gene lookup returns CDR1 ENHRY and CDR2 SYGVKD. The CDR3 runs 14 residues. V lost 7 bases and J lost 4; bases outside the gene matches: 5. The CDR3 DNA is TGTGCCATCACCCGGGGACTAGCGGGTTACGAGCAGTACTTC. Amino acid sequence: CAITRGLAGYEQYF.

This rearrangement joins TRBV6-1 to TRBJ1-5; D is unclear. The germline CDR1 and CDR2 sequences are MNHNS and SASEGT. The CDR3 has 12 amino acids. V lost 0 bases to trimming and J lost 8 bases, with 5 bases between them. The CDR3 protein is CASSEAAEPQHF. The CDR3 DNA reads TGTGCCAGCAGTGAAGCAGCGGAGCCCCAGCATTTT.

The chain employs TRBV12-5 and TRBJ2-1, with 11 nucleotides matching TRBD2. The V gene's germline CDR1 is LGHNT and CDR2 FRNRAP. Trimming cost V 0 bases and J 1 base; bases outside gene matches: 14. This CDR3 is built from 21 residues. CDR3 DNA sequence: TGTGCTAGTGGTTTGGTAACTGGGTTAGCGGGAGGGCCTGTGTCCTACAATGAGCAGTTCTTC. Amino acid sequence: CASGLVTGLAGGPVSYNEQFF.

The chain joins TRBV5-4 to TRBJ2-3, with 7 bases that match TRBD1. The V and J ends lost 4 bases and 3 bases, in that order; junction bases with no gene match: 5. This CDR3 is 14 amino acids long. The V gene's germline CDR1 is SGHNT and CDR2 YYREEE (reference sequence). CDR3 region: CASSLGQATDTQYF. DNA of the CDR3: TGTGCCAGCAGCCTAGGACAGGCGACAGATACGCAGTATTTT.

The chain is built from TRBV5-1 and TRBJ1-4; perhaps TRBD1 as D (6 bases). Per the germline V gene, CDR1 is SGHRS and CDR2 is YFSETQ. V lost 3 bases, J lost 0 bases, and 9 bases lay in between. The CDR3 runs to 15 residues. CDR3: CASSSRGATNEKLFF. The CDR3 DNA reads as TGCGCCAGCAGCTCCAGGGGCGCAACTAATGAAAAACTGTTTTTT.

V usage is TRBV27 and J usage is TRBJ2-1; TRBD2 is a possible D gene (6 bases). This CDR3 comprises 19 residues. The germline gives CDR1 MNHEY, CDR2 SMNVEV (reference sequence). Trimming shortened V by 7 bases and J by 0 bases, and 25 bases separated the two germline ends. The CDR3 protein is CASNPLNLAEKSSYNEQFF. DNA of the CDR3: TGTGCCAGCAATCCTTTAAATTTAGCGGAGAAGAGCTCCTACAATGAGCAGTTCTTC.

The chain joins TRBV12-5 to TRBJ2-5; 12 nucleotides align to TRBD2. CDR1 is LGHNT, CDR2 FRNRAP, per germline. Trimming at V came to 1 base and at J to 5 bases, leaving 2 bases not matched to a gene. The CDR3 loop spans 15 amino acids. The CDR3 reads CASGLGLAGVETQYF. In nucleotides, the CDR3 is TGTGCTAGTGGTTTGGGACTAGCGGGAGTCGAGACCCAGTACTTC.

This chain joins TRBV4-3 and TRBJ1-2; tentatively, D is TRBD1 (6 bases). The germline V and J ends were trimmed by 0 bases and 2 bases, with 16 bases remaining between them. The CDR3 covers 17 residues. Germline V gives CDR1 LGHNA, CDR2 YSLEER. The CDR3 is CASSQDPPDRLNYGYTF. CDR3 DNA sequence: TGCGCCAGCAGCCAAGATCCCCCCGACAGGTTGAACTATGGCTACACCTTC.

The chain combines TRBV7-3 with TRBJ2-1; 14 bases are a match to TRBD2. The CDR3 extends over 19 amino acids. CDR1 is SGHTA and CDR2 is FQGTGA in the germline V gene. The J segment lost 4 bases and the V segment lost 5 bases, leaving 13 bases of the junction unmatched. The CDR3 DNA reads as TGTGCCAGCAGCCCTGGGACTAGCGGGAGTATGTCGGTGTACAATGAGCAGTTCTTC. Translating gives CASSPGTSGSMSVYNEQFF.

The chain combines TRBV29-1 with TRBJ1-2; weak D call: TRBD1 (5 bases). The CDR3 spans 13 residues. In germline, CDR1 is SQVTM, CDR2 ANQGSEA. V was shortened by 4 bases and J by 2 bases, with 11 bases between the two germline ends. The CDR3 region is CSVVSEGNYGYTF. The CDR3 region has the DNA TGCAGCGTTGTATCGGAGGGGAACTATGGCTACACCTTC.

The chain uses TRBV7-2 and TRBJ1-5; TRBD1 aligns across 9 bases. CDR1 and CDR2 from the germline V gene are SGHTA and FQGNSA. The J segment lost 7 bases and the V segment lost 1 base, leaving 8 bases of the junction unmatched. The CDR3 totals 16 residues. The CDR3 bases are TGTGCCAGCAGCTTAGTGGGACAGGGAATCGGGCAGCCCCAGCATTTT. Amino acid sequence: CASSLVGQGIGQPQHF.

The J gene is TRBJ1-1, the V gene TRBV30; possible D gene TRBD1, 5 bases. V lost 0 bases and J lost 1, with 12 bases in between. The CDR3 spans 15 residues. Per the germline V gene, CDR1 is GTSNPN and CDR2 is SVGIG (reference sequence). Written as DNA, the CDR3 is TGTGCCTGGAGTGTACCCGGGACTACGAACACTGAAGCTTTCTTT. It is translated as CAWSVPGTTNTEAFF.

V and J are TRBV9 and TRBJ1-6, with D uncertain. Germline-derived CDR1 and CDR2 are SGDLS and YYNGEE. The CDR3 is made up of 16 amino acids. The germline V and J ends were trimmed by 0 bases and 0 bases, with 7 bases remaining between them. Here the CDR3 DNA reads TGTGCCAGCAGCGTAGACCCGAGCTCCTATAATTCACCCCTCCACTTT. Translating gives CASSVDPSSYNSPLHF.

The chain uses TRBV29-1 and TRBJ2-5; possible D gene TRBD2, 6 bases. The CDR3 extends over 12 amino acids. Germline V gene data show CDR1 as SQVTM and CDR2 as ANQGSEA. V shed 8 bases and J shed 3 bases, with 13 bases lying between them. The CDR3 DNA follows: TGCAGCTCAGGGACTCCGGAAGAGACCCAGTACTTC. This encodes CSSGTPEETQYF.

CDR3 in amino acids: CASSTGFHEQYF. CDR3 DNA sequence: TGTGCCAGTAGTACAGGGTTCCACGAGCAGTACTTC. This chain uses TRBV19 with TRBJ2-7; D perhaps matches TRBD1 (5 bases). V lost 4 bases to trimming and J lost 5 bases, with 9 bases between them. Germline CDR1 LNHDA, CDR2 SQIVND (reference sequence). The CDR3 is 12 residues long.

V and J are TRBV20-1 and TRBJ1-1; the D gene is possibly TRBD1 (6 bases). The CDR3 is 10 residues long. Trimming shortened V by 5 bases and J by 8 bases, and 9 bases separated the two germline ends. CDR1 and CDR2 (germline): DFQATT, SNEGSKA (reference sequence). In DNA form, the CDR3 reads TGCAGTGCTCTCGGGACAGAAGCTTTCTTT. Protein product: CSALGTEAFF.

The chain combines TRBV11-2 with TRBJ2-7, with TRBD1 identical over 9 bases. The CDR3 consists of 15 residues. Germline CDR1 SGHAT, CDR2 FQNNGV. Germline trimming cut 6 bases from V and 4 bases from J; bases unmatched to any gene: 10. The CDR3 sequence: CASRPITGGKYEQYF. For the CDR3, the DNA is TGTGCCAGCAGACCTATTACAGGGGGCAAGTACGAGCAGTACTTC.

The chain combines TRBV7-3 with TRBJ2-2; the match to TRBD2 covers 7 bases. Losses at the gene ends were 2 bases for V and 2 bases for J; bases not matched to a gene: 5. CDR1 is SGHTA and CDR2 is FQGTGA in the germline V gene. This CDR3 is built from 16 residues. The CDR3 coding sequence is TGTGCCAGCAGCTTAGTGGCGGGAGATAACACCGGGGAGCTGTTTTTT. This translates into CASSLVAGDNTGELFF.